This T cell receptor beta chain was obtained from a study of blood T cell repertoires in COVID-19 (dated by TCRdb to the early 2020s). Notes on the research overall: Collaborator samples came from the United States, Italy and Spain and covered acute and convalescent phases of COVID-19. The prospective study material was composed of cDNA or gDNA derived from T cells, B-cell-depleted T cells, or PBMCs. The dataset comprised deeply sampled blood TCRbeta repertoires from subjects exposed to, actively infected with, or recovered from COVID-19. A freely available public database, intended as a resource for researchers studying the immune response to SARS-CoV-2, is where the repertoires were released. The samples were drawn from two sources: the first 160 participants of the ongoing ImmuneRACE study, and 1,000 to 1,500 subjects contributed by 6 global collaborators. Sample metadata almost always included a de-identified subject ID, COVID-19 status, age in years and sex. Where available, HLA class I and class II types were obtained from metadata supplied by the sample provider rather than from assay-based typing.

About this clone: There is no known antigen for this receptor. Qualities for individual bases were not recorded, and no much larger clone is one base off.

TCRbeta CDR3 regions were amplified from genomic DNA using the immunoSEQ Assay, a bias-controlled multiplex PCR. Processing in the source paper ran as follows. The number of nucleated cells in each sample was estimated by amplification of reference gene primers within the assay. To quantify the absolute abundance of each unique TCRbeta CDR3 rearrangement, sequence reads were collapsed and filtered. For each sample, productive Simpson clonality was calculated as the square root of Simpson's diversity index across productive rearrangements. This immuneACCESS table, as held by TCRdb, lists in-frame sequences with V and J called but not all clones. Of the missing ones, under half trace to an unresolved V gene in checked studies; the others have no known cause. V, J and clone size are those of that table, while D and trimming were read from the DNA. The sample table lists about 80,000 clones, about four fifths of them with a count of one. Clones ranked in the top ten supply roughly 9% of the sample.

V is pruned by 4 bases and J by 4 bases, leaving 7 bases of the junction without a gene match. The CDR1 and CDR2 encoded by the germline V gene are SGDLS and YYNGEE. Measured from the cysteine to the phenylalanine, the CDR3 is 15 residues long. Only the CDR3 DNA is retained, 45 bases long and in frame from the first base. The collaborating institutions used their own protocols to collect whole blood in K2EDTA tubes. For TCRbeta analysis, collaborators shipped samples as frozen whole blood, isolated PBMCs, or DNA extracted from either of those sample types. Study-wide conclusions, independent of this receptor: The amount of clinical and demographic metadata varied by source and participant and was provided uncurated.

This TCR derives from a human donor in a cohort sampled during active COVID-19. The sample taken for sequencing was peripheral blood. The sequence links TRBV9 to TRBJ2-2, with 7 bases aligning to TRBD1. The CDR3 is CASSTRQGFTGELFF. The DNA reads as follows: TGTGCCAGCAGCACACGACAGGGTTTCACCGGGGAGCTGTTTTTT. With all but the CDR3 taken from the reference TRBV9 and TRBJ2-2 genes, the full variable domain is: DSGVTQTPKHLITATGQRVTLRCSPRSGDLSVYWYQQSLDQGLQFLIQYYNGEERAKGNILERFSAQQFPDLHSELNLSSLELGDSALYFCASSTRQGFTGELFFGEGSRLTVL.